This T cell receptor (beta chain) was recorded in a study of blood T cells in healthy people across ages. The study's findings and limits: Estimates of total diversity, which came from one million sequenced T cells, were considered to be underestimates.

Every donor contributed about 10 milliliters of peripheral blood by blood draw. The J segment lost 3 bases and the V segment lost 3 bases, leaving 20 bases of the junction unmatched. Germline V CDR1 and CDR2: LGHNA, YSLEER. The CDR3 is 20 amino acids. With respect to this clonotype: Its target is not known.

Primers used in a second PCR of roughly 6 to 12 cycles were a sample-barcoded 5' primer and a J-beta primer mix. TCRdb redid the calling of the 5' RACE reads with MiXCR, one entry per CDR3 protein. The sample carries around 1.1 million distinct CDR3 sequences, 30% to 40% recorded once. The V call is TRBV4-3, the J call TRBJ2-3, with 8 bases identical to TRBD1. The sequence was collected from a man younger than 35 in good health. What was sequenced was blood. The CDR3 region is CASSHSPQTRDRPITDTQYF. The CDR3 DNA follows: TGCGCCAGCAGCCATTCTCCACAGACCCGGGACAGGCCTATTACAGATACGCAGTATTTT.